A single sample gave rise to the 10 T cell receptor beta chains below, sequenced in a study of OX40 agonist ivuxolimab in advanced cancers. Some clones are missing from TCRdb's copy, which holds only in-frame ones; the method was immunoSEQ multiplex PCR. The sample lists about 39,000 clones; about 94% were seen once. Sample: CD4+ or CD8+ T cells sorted from blood, taken in a trial of the OX40 agonist ivuxolimab. Receptor source: an adult with an advanced solid tumor such as melanoma, head and neck, liver or kidney cancer.

The CDR3 DNA sequence: TGTGCCAGCAGCCAAGATTGGCTAGCGGGAGACGATACGCAGTATTTT. This encodes CASSQDWLAGDDTQYF. The chain links TRBV4-2 to TRBJ2-3; 10 nucleotides agree with TRBD2. Germline values: CDR1 LGHNA, CDR2 YNFKEQ. With 0 bases clipped from V and 6 bases from J, the junction kept 6 bases outside the gene matches. This CDR3 region has 16 residues.

This chain joins TRBV19 and TRBJ1-1; no clear D. The V gene lost 3 bases and the J gene lost 0 bases, with 11 bases spanning the gap. CDR3 size: 15 residues. Germline values: CDR1 LNHDA, CDR2 SQIVND (reference sequence). The CDR3 DNA follows: TGTGCCAGTAGTATCACGAGACGAATGAACACTGAAGCTTTCTTT. Amino acid sequence: CASSITRRMNTEAFF.

V is TRBV6-4 and J is TRBJ2-5, with TRBD2 matching over 11 bases. In germline, CDR1 is MRHNA, CDR2 SNTAGT. V lost 6 bases and J lost 4; bases outside the gene matches: 4. The CDR3 consists of 14 residues. CDR3 nucleotide sequence: TGTGCCAGCAGGACTAGCGGGAAAGGAGAGACCCAGTACTTC. It is translated as CASRTSGKGETQYF.

CDR3: CASSGDVNGEQYF. As DNA, the CDR3 is TGTGCCAGCAGCGGGGACGTCAACGGCGAGCAGTACTTC. This chain uses TRBV2 with TRBJ2-7; either TRBD1 or TRBD2 may supply D (5 bases each). The CDR3 length is 13 residues. Germline values: CDR1 SNHLY, CDR2 FYNNEI. Between the trimmed V and J ends, which lost 6 bases and 6 bases, there was a span of 15 bases.

This sequence joins TRBV10-1 and TRBJ2-2; 9 nucleotides align to TRBD1. The CDR3 runs to 14 residues. Germline values: CDR1 WNHNN, CDR2 SYGVQD (reference sequence). J gave up 5 bases and V 8 bases, and 6 bases lay outside the gene matches. This CDR3 reads CASGLGTGTGELFF. The CDR3 DNA follows: TGCGCCAGCGGCTTAGGGACAGGGACCGGGGAGCTGTTTTTT.

The chain is built from TRBV28 and TRBJ2-1; the D call may be TRBD1 or TRBD2 (5 bases each). The CDR3 spans 13 residues. Trimming stripped 5 bases from V and 10 bases from J, with 15 bases between. Germline assignment: CDR1 MDHEN and CDR2 SYDVKM. CDR3 nucleotide sequence: TGTGCCAGCAGTCCGAGGATCCGGGACGAGCAGTTCTTC. This gives the protein CASSPRIRDEQFF.

The chain employs TRBV10-3 and TRBJ2-7, with D possibly being TRBD2 (6 bases). Per germline, CDR1 ENHRY and CDR2 SYGVKD. With 6 bases removed from V and 5 bases from J, the gap between germline ends came to 17 bases. The CDR3 length is 14 residues. Here the CDR3 DNA reads TGTGCCATCAGGGACGGGAGCGGGTCGGACGAGCAGTACTTC. Its protein is CAIRDGSGSDEQYF.

The chain recombines TRBV7-9 with TRBJ2-3; D possibly corresponds to TRBD1 (6 bases). Germline assignment: CDR1 SEHNR and CDR2 FQNEAQ (reference sequence). This CDR3 spans 13 amino acids. With 5 bases removed from V and 7 bases from J, the gap between germline ends came to 13 bases. Here the CDR3 DNA reads TGTGCCAGCAGCCCCCGGACAGCTCATACGCAGTATTTT. Protein product: CASSPRTAHTQYF.

The DNA of the CDR3 is TGTGCCAGCTCACCACTCAGCCTGAACACTGAAGCTTTCTTT. This codes for CASSPLSLNTEAFF. This chain links TRBV18 with TRBJ1-1; D is undetermined. This CDR3 comprises 14 residues. From germline, CDR1 is KGHSH and CDR2 LQKENI. Deletions cut 1 base from V and 0 bases from J, with 6 bases between. Drawing the rest from reference TRBV18 and TRBJ1-1, the complete variable domain is NAGVMQNPRHLVRRRGQEARLRCSPMKGHSHVYWYRQLPEEGLKFMVYLQKENIIDESGMPKERFSAEFPKEGPSILRIQQVVRGDSAAYFCASSPLSLNTEAFFGQGTRLTVV.

The V gene is TRBV27, the J gene TRBJ2-1; D gene ambiguous. V lost 5 bases to trimming and J lost 9 bases, with 14 bases between them. The CDR3 consists of 13 residues. Germline values: CDR1 MNHEY, CDR2 SMNVEV (reference sequence). The CDR3 sequence: CASSPFWGTEQFF. CDR3 in DNA: TGTGCCAGCAGTCCATTCTGGGGTACTGAGCAGTTCTTC.